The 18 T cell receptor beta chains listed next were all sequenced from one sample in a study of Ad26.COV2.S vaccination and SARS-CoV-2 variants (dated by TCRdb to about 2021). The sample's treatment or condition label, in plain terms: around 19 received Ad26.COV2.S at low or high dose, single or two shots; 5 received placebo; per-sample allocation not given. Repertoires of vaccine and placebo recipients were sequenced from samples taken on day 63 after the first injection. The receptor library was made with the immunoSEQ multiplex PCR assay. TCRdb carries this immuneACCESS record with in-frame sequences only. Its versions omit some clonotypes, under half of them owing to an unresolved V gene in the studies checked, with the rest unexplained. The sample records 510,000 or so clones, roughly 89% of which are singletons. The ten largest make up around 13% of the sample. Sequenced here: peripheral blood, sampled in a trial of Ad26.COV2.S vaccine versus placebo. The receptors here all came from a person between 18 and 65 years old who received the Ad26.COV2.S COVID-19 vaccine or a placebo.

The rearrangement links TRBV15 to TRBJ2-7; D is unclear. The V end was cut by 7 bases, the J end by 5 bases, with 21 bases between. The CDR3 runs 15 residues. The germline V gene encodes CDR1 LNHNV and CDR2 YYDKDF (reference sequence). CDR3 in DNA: TGTGCCACCACAGGCAAGGGAACGGGCCCAAACGAGCAGTACTTC. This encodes CATTGKGTGPNEQYF.

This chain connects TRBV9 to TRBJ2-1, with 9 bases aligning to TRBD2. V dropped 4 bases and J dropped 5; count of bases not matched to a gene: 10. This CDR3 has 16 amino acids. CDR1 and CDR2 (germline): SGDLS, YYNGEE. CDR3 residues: CASSNALTSGDNEQFF. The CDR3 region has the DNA TGTGCCAGCAGCAACGCCCTGACTAGCGGAGACAATGAGCAGTTCTTC.

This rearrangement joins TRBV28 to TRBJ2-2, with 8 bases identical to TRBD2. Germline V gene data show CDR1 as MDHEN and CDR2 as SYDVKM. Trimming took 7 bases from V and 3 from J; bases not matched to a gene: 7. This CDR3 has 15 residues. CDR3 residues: CASIGGAWYTGELFF. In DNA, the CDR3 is TGTGCCAGCATCGGGGGGGCGTGGTACACCGGGGAGCTGTTTTTT.

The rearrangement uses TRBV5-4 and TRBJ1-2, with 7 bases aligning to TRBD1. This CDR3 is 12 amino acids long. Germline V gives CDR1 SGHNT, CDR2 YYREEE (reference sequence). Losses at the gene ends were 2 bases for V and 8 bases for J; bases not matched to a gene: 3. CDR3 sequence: CASSLQGIGYTF. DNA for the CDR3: TGTGCCAGCAGCTTACAGGGGATCGGCTACACCTTC. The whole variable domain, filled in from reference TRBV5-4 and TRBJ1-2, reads ETGVTQSPTHLIKTRGQQVTLRCSSQSGHNTVSWYQQALGQGPQFIFQYYREEENGRGNFPPRFSGLQFPNYSSELNVNALELDDSALYLCASSLQGIGYTFGSGTRLTVV.

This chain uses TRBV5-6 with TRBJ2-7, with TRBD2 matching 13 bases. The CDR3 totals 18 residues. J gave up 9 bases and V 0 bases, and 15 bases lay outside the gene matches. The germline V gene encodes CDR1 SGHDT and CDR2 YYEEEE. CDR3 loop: CASSLGMGLAGLGGPQYF. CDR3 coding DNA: TGTGCCAGCAGCTTGGGAATGGGACTAGCGGGATTGGGGGGTCCGCAGTACTTC.

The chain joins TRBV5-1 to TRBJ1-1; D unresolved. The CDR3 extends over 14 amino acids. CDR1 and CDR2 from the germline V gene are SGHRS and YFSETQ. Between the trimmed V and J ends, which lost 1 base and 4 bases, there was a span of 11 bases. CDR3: CASSLINRGTEAFF. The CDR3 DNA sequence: TGCGCCAGCAGCTTGATAAATCGGGGCACTGAAGCTTTCTTT.

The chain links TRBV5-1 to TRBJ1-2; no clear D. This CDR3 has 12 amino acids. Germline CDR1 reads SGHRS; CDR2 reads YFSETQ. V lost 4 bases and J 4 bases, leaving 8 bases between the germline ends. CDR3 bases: TGCGCCAGCAGCGCCGACATCTATGGCTACACCTTC. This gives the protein CASSADIYGYTF.

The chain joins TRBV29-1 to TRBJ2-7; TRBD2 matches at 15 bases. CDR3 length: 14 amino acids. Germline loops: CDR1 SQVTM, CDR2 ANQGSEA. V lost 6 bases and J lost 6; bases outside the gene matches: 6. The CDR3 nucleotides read TGCAGCGTGGGACTAGCGGGAGGTGAAAGCGAGCAGTACTTC. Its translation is CSVGLAGGESEQYF.

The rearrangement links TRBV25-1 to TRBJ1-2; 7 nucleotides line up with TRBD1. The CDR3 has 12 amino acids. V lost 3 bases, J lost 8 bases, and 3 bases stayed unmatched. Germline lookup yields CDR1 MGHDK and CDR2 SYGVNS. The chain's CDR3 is CASSETGSGYTF. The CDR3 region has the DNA TGTGCCAGCAGTGAGACAGGGAGCGGCTACACCTTC.

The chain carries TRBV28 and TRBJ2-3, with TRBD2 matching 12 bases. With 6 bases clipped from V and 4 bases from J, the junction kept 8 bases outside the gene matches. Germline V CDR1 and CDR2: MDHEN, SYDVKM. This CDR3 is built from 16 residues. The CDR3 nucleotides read TGTGCCAGCAGGCCGACTAGCGGGAGTTTTGCAGATACGCAGTATTTT. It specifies CASRPTSGSFADTQYF.

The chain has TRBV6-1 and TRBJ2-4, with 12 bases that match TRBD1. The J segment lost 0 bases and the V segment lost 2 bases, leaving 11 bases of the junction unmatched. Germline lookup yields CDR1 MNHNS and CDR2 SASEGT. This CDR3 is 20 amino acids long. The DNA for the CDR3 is TGTGCCAGCAGTGAAAGTGGGGAGGGACAGGGGGCCCTAGCCAAAAACATTCAGTACTTC. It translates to CASSESGEGQGALAKNIQYF.

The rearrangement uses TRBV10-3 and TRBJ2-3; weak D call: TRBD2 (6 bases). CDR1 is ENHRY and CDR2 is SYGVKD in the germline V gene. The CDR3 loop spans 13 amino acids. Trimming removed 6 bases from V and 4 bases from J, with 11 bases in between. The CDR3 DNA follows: TGTGCCATCAGGAAGACTAGTCCAGATACGCAGTATTTT. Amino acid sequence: CAIRKTSPDTQYF.

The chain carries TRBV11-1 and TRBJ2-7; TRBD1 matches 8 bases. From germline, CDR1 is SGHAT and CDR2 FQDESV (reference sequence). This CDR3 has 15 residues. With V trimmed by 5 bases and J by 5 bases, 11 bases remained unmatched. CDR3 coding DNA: TGTGCCAGCAGCACCCTGGGGACAGGTTTCAACGAGCAGTACTTC. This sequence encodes CASSTLGTGFNEQYF.

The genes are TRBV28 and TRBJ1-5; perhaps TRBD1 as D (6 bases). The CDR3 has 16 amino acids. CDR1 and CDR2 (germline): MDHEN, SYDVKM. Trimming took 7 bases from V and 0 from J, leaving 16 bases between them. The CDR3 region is CASTGGSLRSNQPQHF. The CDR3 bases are TGTGCCAGCACTGGGGGCAGTCTCCGTAGCAATCAGCCCCAGCATTTT.

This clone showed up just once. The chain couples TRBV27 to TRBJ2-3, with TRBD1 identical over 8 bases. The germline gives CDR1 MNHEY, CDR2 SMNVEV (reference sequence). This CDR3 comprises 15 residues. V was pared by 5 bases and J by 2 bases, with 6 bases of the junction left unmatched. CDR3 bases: TGTGCCAGCAGTCGCGACAGGGGAAACACAGATACGCAGTATTTT. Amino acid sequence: CASSRDRGNTDTQYF.

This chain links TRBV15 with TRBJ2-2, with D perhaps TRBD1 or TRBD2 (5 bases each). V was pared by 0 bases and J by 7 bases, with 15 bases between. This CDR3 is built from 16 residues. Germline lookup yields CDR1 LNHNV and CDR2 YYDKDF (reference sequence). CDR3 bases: TGTGCCACCAGCAGAGACCACACTAGTAGGGGCGGGGAGCTGTTTTTT. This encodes CATSRDHTSRGGELFF.

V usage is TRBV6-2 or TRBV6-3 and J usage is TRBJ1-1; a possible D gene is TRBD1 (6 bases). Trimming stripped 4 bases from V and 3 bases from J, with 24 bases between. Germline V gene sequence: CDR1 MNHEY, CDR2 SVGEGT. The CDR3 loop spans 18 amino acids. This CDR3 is CASSSLNGGGQTYTEAFF. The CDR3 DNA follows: TGTGCCAGCAGTTCTCTAAACGGCGGGGGACAAACATACACTGAAGCTTTCTTT.

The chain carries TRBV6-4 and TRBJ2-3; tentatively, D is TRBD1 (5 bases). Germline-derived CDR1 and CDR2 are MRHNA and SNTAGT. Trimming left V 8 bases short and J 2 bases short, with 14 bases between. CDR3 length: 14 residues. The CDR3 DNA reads TGTGCCAGCGCCGTGGACATCTACACAGATACGCAGTATTTT. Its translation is CASAVDIYTDTQYF.